Shown below are 16 T cell receptor beta chains from a single sample sequenced in a study of neurological immune-mediated disorders. TCRdb recomputed calls from the 5' RACE reads with MiXCR, one row per CDR3 protein. The repertoire consists of tens of thousands of distinct CDR3 sequences, with about 3.8% occurring once and the leading ten covering 6.5%. The sequencing sample was made of PBMCs. The source of these receptors is a man in his fifties or sixties with multiple sclerosis.

This clonotype was recorded at least ten times. This chain links TRBV27 with TRBJ2-2; 10 bases fit TRBD2. Trimming took 6 bases from V and 1 from J; bases not matched to a gene: 2. The CDR3 consists of 15 residues. The germline CDR1 and CDR2 sequences are MNHEY and SMNVEV (reference sequence). CDR3 residues: CASRGLALNTGELFF. Here the CDR3 DNA reads TGTGCCAGCAGGGGACTAGCGCTGAACACCGGGGAGCTGTTTTTT.

This clonotype was counted ten times or more. The chain combines TRBV12-3 or TRBV12-4 with TRBJ2-6, with a possible D match to TRBD1 (6 bases). This CDR3 is built from 14 residues. The V end lost 6 bases, the J end lost 12 bases, and 18 bases lay between the germline ends. CDR3 nucleotide sequence: TGTGCCAGCAGCCCTGAGGTTGGGGGCGGCGTCCTGACTTTC. Its translation: CASSPEVGGGVLTF.

A remark on this clonotype: Lacking the conserved final phenylalanine or tryptophan, this CDR3 likely reflects a read error. The chain has TRBV5-6 and TRBJ2-7; D unclear. V was shortened by 5 bases and J by 3 bases, with 9 bases between the two germline ends. CDR3 length equals 12 residues. Germline-derived CDR1 and CDR2 are SGHDT and YYEEEE. The chain's CDR3 is CASSGSNYEQYL. The DNA for the CDR3 is TGTGCCAGCAGTGGCAGCAACTACGAGCAGTACTTA.

This clonotype was observed a few times. This chain joins TRBV29-1 and TRBJ2-1; D remains unclear. The CDR3 runs 10 residues. From germline, CDR1 is SQVTM and CDR2 ANQGSEA. Trimming removed 4 bases from V and 13 bases from J, with 11 bases in between. CDR3 bases: TGCAGCGTTGTGACACTTAACCAGTTCTTC. Its protein is CSVVTLNQFF.

This clonotype appeared many times. V and J are TRBV5-1 and TRBJ2-2; TRBD1 is a possible D gene (5 bases). CDR1 and CDR2 from the germline V gene are SGHRS and YFSETQ. The CDR3 extends over 15 amino acids. The ends were cut back, 4 bases at V and 0 bases at J, with 10 bases in the middle. The CDR3 DNA sequence: TGCGCCAGCAGCCAAGACAGTTCGAACACCGGGGAGCTGTTTTTT. This gives the protein CASSQDSSNTGELFF.

This clonotype showed up many times. This sequence joins TRBV3-1 and TRBJ2-5; no definite D call. Germline CDR1 is LGHDT and CDR2 is YNNKEL (reference sequence). CDR3 length: 14 amino acids. V was shortened by 4 bases and J by 1 base, with 10 bases between the two germline ends. CDR3 DNA: TGTGCCAGCAGCCCTGAGGTGGCCCAAGAGACCCAGTACTTC. It specifies CASSPEVAQETQYF.

This chain connects TRBV18 to TRBJ1-1; D not certain. The CDR3 extends over 13 amino acids. Germline CDR1 is KGHSH and CDR2 is LQKENI. V dropped 0 bases and J dropped 7 bases, with 9 bases sitting between them. The CDR3 DNA is TGTGCCAGCTCACCACCGGTAACGAATGAAGCTTTCTTT. This encodes CASSPPVTNEAFF.

This clonotype was counted at least ten times. The chain recombines TRBV5-1 with TRBJ2-6; D is ambiguous. CDR1 is SGHRS and CDR2 is YFSETQ in the germline V gene. V lost 0 bases, J lost 0 bases, and 10 bases lay in between. The CDR3 totals 17 residues. DNA for the CDR3: TGCGCCAGCAGCTTGGTGAGTTCGAGCTCTGGGGCCAACGTCCTGACTTTC. Encoded protein: CASSLVSSSSGANVLTF.

V is TRBV5-1 and J is TRBJ1-1; D not certain. V lost 4 bases and J 9 bases, leaving 13 bases between the germline ends. The CDR3 length is 12 residues. Germline V CDR1 and CDR2: SGHRS, YFSETQ. The CDR3 is CASSPPPGQAFF. As DNA, the CDR3 is TGCGCCAGCAGCCCACCACCCGGTCAAGCTTTCTTT.

This clonotype occurred many times. The DNA of the CDR3 is TGCAGTGCTAGAGGTGGGACTAGCGGGAGGGGCAACTCCTACAATGAGCAGTTCTTC. It encodes CSARGGTSGRGNSYNEQFF. This chain links TRBV20-1 with TRBJ2-1, with 16 bases identical to TRBD2. This CDR3 spans 19 amino acids. Germline V gives CDR1 DFQATT, CDR2 SNEGSKA (reference sequence). V lost 1 base, J lost 0 bases, and 6 bases stayed unmatched.

This clonotype was picked up many times. V is TRBV12-3 or TRBV12-4 and J is TRBJ2-3; D is unclear. With 8 bases removed from V and 0 bases from J, the gap between germline ends came to 9 bases. The length of the CDR3 is 13 residues. CDR3 coding DNA: TGTGCCAGCCGCCGACCTAGCACAGATACGCAGTATTTT. This translates into CASRRPSTDTQYF.

This clonotype appeared many times. The V call is TRBV7-2, the J call TRBJ1-5; possible D gene TRBD1, 6 bases. Per germline, CDR1 SGHTA and CDR2 FQGNSA. Trimming took 1 base from V and 3 from J, leaving 10 bases between them. This CDR3 is built from 15 residues. The CDR3 nucleotides read TGTGCCAGCAGCTTAGTTTCAGGGGACAATCAGCCCCAGCATTTT. Its translation: CASSLVSGDNQPQHF.

This clonotype was detected ten times or more. The chain uses TRBV14 and TRBJ2-2; D is unresolved. V gave up 4 bases and J gave up 5 bases, with 11 bases separating them. The length of the CDR3 is 14 residues. Germline V CDR1 and CDR2: SGHDN, FVKESK. The CDR3 reads CASSPTQSTGELFF. CDR3 bases: TGTGCCAGCAGCCCCACCCAATCGACCGGGGAGCTGTTTTTT.

This clonotype has a count of ten or more. The chain combines TRBV5-1 with TRBJ2-1, with 8 positions matching TRBD2. The CDR3 spans 16 residues. V was pared by 3 bases and J by 5 bases, with 10 bases of the junction left unmatched. Germline V gives CDR1 SGHRS, CDR2 YFSETQ. CDR3: CASSWVSGRGDNEQFF. CDR3 coding DNA: TGCGCCAGCAGCTGGGTCAGCGGGAGAGGAGACAATGAGCAGTTCTTC. The variable domain in full, completed from reference TRBV5-1 and TRBJ2-1, reads KAGVTQTPRYLIKTRGQQVTLSCSPISGHRSVSWYQQTPGQGLQFLFEYFSETQRNKGNFPGRFSGRQFSNSRSEMNVSTLELGDSALYLCASSWVSGRGDNEQFFGPGTRLTVL.

This clonotype turned up a few times. A much larger clone sits a single nucleotide away, making a read error possible. Given the absence of the conserved phenylalanine or tryptophan at the CDR3 end, a read error is likely. V gene TRBV29-1 combines with J gene TRBJ1-2; D is perhaps TRBD1 (5 bases). V lost 5 bases to trimming and J lost 8 bases, with 12 bases between them. CDR1 and CDR2 from the germline V gene are SQVTM and ANQGSEA. The CDR3 extends over 11 amino acids. The CDR3 nucleotides are TGCAGCGTTCTCGTGAGGGACGGCTACACCATC. Protein product: CSVLVRDGYTI.

Many counts were recorded for this clonotype. The gene calls are TRBV7-6 and TRBJ2-5; 12 bases line up with TRBD2. The V segment lost 5 bases and the J segment 2 bases; nucleotides outside the gene matches: 6. The germline gives CDR1 SGHVS, CDR2 FNYEAQ. The CDR3 is 16 residues long. This CDR3 reads CASSLSGLAGQETQYF. The CDR3 DNA follows: TGTGCCAGCAGCCTTTCCGGACTAGCGGGGCAAGAGACCCAGTACTTC.